Presented here are 25 T cell receptor beta chains from one specimen sequenced in a study of blood T cell repertoires in COVID-19. TCRdb's table, derived via immunoSEQ multiplex PCR, lists solely in-frame clones and lacks some. The table shows about 120,000 clones, with roughly 74% occurring only once. The source material was peripheral blood. These receptors all come from a man aged 55 to 70 with acute or convalescent COVID-19.

This clone appeared once. This chain uses TRBV29-1 with TRBJ2-7; TRBD2 is a possible D gene (5 bases). Germline V gene sequence: CDR1 SQVTM, CDR2 ANQGSEA. V was pared by 6 bases and J by 0 bases, with 9 bases between. CDR3 length equals 12 residues. Here the CDR3 DNA reads TGCAGCGTCGTCGGGATCTCCTACGAGCAGTACTTC. This sequence encodes CSVVGISYEQYF.

CDR3 region: CASSSPGSYEQYF. As DNA, the CDR3 is TGTGCCAGTTCTAGCCCCGGCTCCTACGAGCAGTACTTC. This chain connects TRBV25-1 to TRBJ2-7; D may be TRBD2 (5 bases). This CDR3 has 13 residues. Trimming stripped 9 bases from V and 0 bases from J, with 12 bases between. Per germline, CDR1 MGHDK and CDR2 SYGVNS.

For this clone: This specimen includes other DNA sequences encoding the same CDR3. The chain recombines TRBV5-1 with TRBJ1-1; TRBD1 matches at 8 bases. V lost 4 bases, J lost 1 base, and 6 bases stayed unmatched. Per the germline V gene, CDR1 is SGHRS and CDR2 is YFSETQ. The CDR3 sequence is 15 residues long. The CDR3 coding sequence is TGCGCCAGCAGCCTCGGGACAGGAACGAACACTGAAGCTTTCTTT. It is translated as CASSLGTGTNTEAFF.

The CDR3 sequence is CASSKSKSGQGDYEQYF. CDR3 nucleotide sequence: TGTGCCAGCAGCAAAAGTAAGTCGGGACAGGGGGACTACGAGCAGTACTTC. The chain is built from TRBV21-1 and TRBJ2-7; no DNA check was done on the table's D call, TRBD1. TRBV21-1 corresponds to a pseudogene. This CDR3 is built from 17 residues.

The chain recombines TRBV19 with TRBJ1-5; 10 nucleotides align to TRBD1. This CDR3 comprises 16 residues. J gave up 4 bases and V 7 bases, and 10 bases lay outside the gene matches. Looked up from germline, CDR1 is LNHDA and CDR2 is SQIVND (reference sequence). The CDR3 reads CASTNGRQGANQPQHF. The CDR3 nucleotides read TGTGCCAGTACCAATGGTCGACAGGGGGCAAATCAGCCCCAGCATTTT.

The rearrangement joins TRBV9 to TRBJ2-3; 11 bases are a match to TRBD2. The germline V gene has CDR1 SGDLS and CDR2 YYNGEE. The V segment lost 3 bases and the J segment 6 bases; nucleotides outside the gene matches: 6. This CDR3 is built from 15 residues. The CDR3 region has the DNA TGTGCCAGCAGCGCCATAGCGGGAGGGATGGATACGCAGTATTTT. This translates into CASSAIAGGMDTQYF.

The rearrangement links TRBV5-6 to TRBJ1-1; 8 nucleotides align to TRBD1. The germline V gene encodes CDR1 SGHDT and CDR2 YYEEEE. The CDR3 sequence is 14 residues long. V shed 4 bases and J 4 bases; nucleotides not matched to a gene: 6. CDR3 region: CASSPTTGATEAFF. The CDR3 coding sequence is TGTGCCAGCAGCCCTACGACAGGGGCCACTGAAGCTTTCTTT.

The chain couples TRBV5-1 to TRBJ2-1; 12 nucleotides match TRBD2. Germline V gene sequence: CDR1 SGHRS, CDR2 YFSETQ. The junction had 2 bases not matched to a gene; V was cut back by 6 bases and J by 4 bases. This CDR3 spans 14 amino acids. In DNA form, the CDR3 reads TGCGCCAGCACCGGACTAGCGGGATACAATGAGCAGTTCTTC. Its translation is CASTGLAGYNEQFF.

This sequence joins TRBV5-1 and TRBJ2-3, with D perhaps TRBD1 (5 bases). The CDR3 runs 18 residues. Trimming took 1 base from V and 1 from J, leaving 19 bases between them. Germline values: CDR1 SGHRS, CDR2 YFSETQ. This chain's CDR3 is CASSLFRIGVRGTDTQYF. For the CDR3, the DNA is TGCGCCAGCAGCTTGTTTCGGATAGGGGTTAGAGGCACAGATACGCAGTATTTT.

The V and J genes are TRBV7-3 and TRBJ2-1; TRBD2 matches 7 bases. V shed 2 bases and J 9 bases; nucleotides not matched to a gene: 1. CDR3 length: 12 amino acids. Germline CDR1 and CDR2: SGHTA and FQGTGA. This chain's CDR3 is CASSLSGGEQFF. CDR3 nucleotides: TGTGCCAGCAGCTTATCGGGAGGTGAGCAGTTCTTC.

The chain has TRBV14 and TRBJ2-7; a weak D match, TRBD1 (6 bases). Germline assignment: CDR1 SGHDN and CDR2 FVKESK. The V end lost 0 bases, the J end lost 5 bases, and 17 bases lay between the germline ends. This CDR3 contains 16 residues. The CDR3, as DNA: TGTGCCAGCAGCCAAGATTGGCCAGGGGAATGGGACGAGCAGTACTTC. Translation: CASSQDWPGEWDEQYF.

The chain recombines TRBV3-1 (or the pseudogene TRBV3-2) with TRBJ2-5, with 8 bases aligning to TRBD2. The J segment lost 5 bases and the V segment lost 4 bases, leaving 9 bases of the junction unmatched. The CDR3 totals 15 residues. CDR1 LGHDT and CDR2 YNNKEL come from the germline V gene (reference sequence). In nucleotides, the CDR3 is TGTGCCAGCAGCCGTGAAGCGGGAGCTTGGGAGACCCAGTACTTC. Protein sequence: CASSREAGAWETQYF.

The V gene is TRBV7-2, the J gene TRBJ2-3; D perhaps matches TRBD2 (6 bases). The V end was cut by 1 base, the J end by 2 bases, with 7 bases between. Per germline, CDR1 SGHTA and CDR2 FQGNSA. This CDR3 is 14 amino acids long. The CDR3 nucleotides read TGTGCCAGCAGCTTAGGGGACTTCACAGATACGCAGTATTTT. Translation gives CASSLGDFTDTQYF.

The chain carries TRBV25-1 and TRBJ1-2; D is ambiguous. Germline V gene lookup returns CDR1 MGHDK and CDR2 SYGVNS. The CDR3 covers 13 residues. Trimming pared 5 bases from V and 2 bases from J, leaving 9 bases between. Written as DNA, the CDR3 is TGTGCCAGCAGTCTCGGCAGGAACTATGGCTACACCTTC. Protein sequence: CASSLGRNYGYTF.

This clone was observed a handful of times. This chain links TRBV5-5 with TRBJ1-1; 10 bases are shared with TRBD1. The ends lost 9 bases at V and 0 bases at J; junction bases unmatched: 5. In germline, CDR1 is SGHKS, CDR2 YYEKEE (reference sequence). This CDR3 region has 14 residues. CDR3 amino acids: CATRTGGVNTEAFF. The DNA for the CDR3 is TGTGCCACCAGGACAGGGGGGGTGAACACTGAAGCTTTCTTT. The whole variable domain, remainder taken from reference TRBV5-5 and TRBJ1-1, is DAGVTQSPTHLIKTRGQQVTLRCSPISGHKSVSWYQQVLGQGPQFIFQYYEKEERGRGNFPDRFSARQFPNYSSELNVNALLLGDSALYLCATRTGGVNTEAFFGQGTRLTVV.

The V call is TRBV9, the J call TRBJ1-6, with a possible D match to TRBD1 (6 bases). Germline V CDR1 and CDR2: SGDLS, YYNGEE. Trimming pared 0 bases from V and 10 bases from J, leaving 14 bases between. This CDR3 comprises 15 residues. CDR3 loop: CASSVGQGPDSPLHF. The CDR3, as DNA: TGTGCCAGCAGCGTAGGGCAGGGGCCCGACTCACCCCTCCACTTT.

This chain connects TRBV6-5 to TRBJ1-6, with 7 bases that match TRBD1. The CDR3 has 14 amino acids. The germline CDR1 and CDR2 sequences are MNHEY and SVGAGI. J lost 7 bases, V lost 6 bases, and 6 bases had no gene match. CDR3 residues: CASRRQGPNSPLHF. The CDR3 bases are TGTGCCAGCAGGAGACAGGGACCGAATTCACCCCTCCACTTT.

This chain links TRBV18 with TRBJ2-7, with a possible D match to TRBD1 (6 bases). Germline V gives CDR1 KGHSH, CDR2 LQKENI. This CDR3 contains 13 residues. The ends were cut back, 8 bases at V and 2 bases at J, with 13 bases in the middle. The CDR3, as DNA: TGTGCCAGCACCAAAGGACAGACCTACGAGCAGTACTTC. Amino acid sequence: CASTKGQTYEQYF.

A remark on this clone: One junction end disagrees with the germline gene, perhaps due to a read error. The gene calls are TRBV5-3 and TRBJ2-1, with unresolved D. TRBV5-3 belongs to the ORF category, with a function that is uncertain. The CDR3 has 12 residues. The CDR3: CASGSSHNEQFF. The CDR3 bases are TGTGCCTCGGGTAGCTCCCACAATGAGCAGTTCTTC.

In this sample, this clone turned up once. The DNA for the CDR3 is TGCGCCAGCTCGCGGGACGACCAAGAGACCCAGTACTTC. Its translation: CASSRDDQETQYF. The chain uses TRBV10-1 and TRBJ2-5; a possible D gene is TRBD2 (6 bases). CDR1 WNHNN and CDR2 SYGVQD come from the germline V gene (reference sequence). The CDR3 contains 13 residues. The V end was cut by 8 bases, the J end by 0 bases, with 10 bases between.

This clone is a singleton in its sample. This chain links TRBV27 with TRBJ2-1, with a tentative D call TRBD1 (5 bases). CDR3 size: 19 residues. Trimming cost V 0 bases and J 7 bases, with 25 bases left between them. Germline CDR1 reads MNHEY; CDR2 reads SMNVEV (reference sequence). This CDR3 is CASSLSPPLPRQGRNEQFF. The CDR3, as DNA: TGTGCCAGCAGTTTATCACCACCCCTCCCCCGGCAGGGTCGGAATGAGCAGTTCTTC.

This chain connects TRBV18 to TRBJ2-1; TRBD2 matches at 7 bases. Trimming at V came to 1 base and at J to 5 bases, leaving 2 bases not matched to a gene. The germline V gene encodes CDR1 KGHSH and CDR2 LQKENI. This CDR3 region has 14 residues. The CDR3 protein is CASSPRLADNEQFF. The DNA for the CDR3 is TGTGCCAGCTCACCACGGCTAGCGGACAATGAGCAGTTCTTC.

The V gene is TRBV24-1, the J gene TRBJ2-1, with 10 bases lining up with TRBD2. Germline CDR1 KGHDR, CDR2 SFDVKD. After removal of 4 bases from V and 0 bases from J, the junction contained 5 bases not matched to a gene. This CDR3 comprises 17 residues. Written as DNA, the CDR3 is TGTGCCACCAGTGACCCCGCTAGCGGGAGCTCCTACAATGAGCAGTTCTTC. Protein: CATSDPASGSSYNEQFF.

In DNA, the CDR3 is TGTGCCTGGAGTTCTCCGGGACAGGAGGTCTCTGGGGCCAACGTCCTGACTTTC. It yields the protein CAWSSPGQEVSGANVLTF. The rearrangement links TRBV30 to TRBJ2-6, with 8 bases matching TRBD1. Germline CDR1 is GTSNPN and CDR2 is SVGIG (reference sequence). There are 18 residues in the CDR3. V was clipped by 2 bases and J by 0 bases; unmatched bases: 9.

For the CDR3, the DNA is TGTGCCAGTAGTATAGGGGGAGAATCACCCCTCCACTTT. Amino acid sequence: CASSIGGESPLHF. V usage is TRBV19 and J usage is TRBJ1-6, with D unresolved. Germline lookup yields CDR1 LNHDA and CDR2 SQIVND (reference sequence). With 1 base removed from V and 10 bases from J, the gap between germline ends came to 8 bases. This CDR3 contains 13 residues.